This is a list of T cell receptor beta chains from one sample in a study of T-cell memory formation after mild COVID-19. Each CDR3 protein is one row after TCRdb ran MiXCR on the 5' RACE reads. Seen here are some 270,000 distinct CDR3 sequences, approximately 15% observed once, and the top ten hold 2% to 2.5%. Sequenced sample: PBMCs or a T cell subset sorted from them (not recorded which). The source of these receptors is an adult woman who had mild COVID-19 (a few samples of this study predate the infection). Cell type and time point are not known. Both conserved end residues are part of each CDR3. A D gene is named only where the DNA matches it firmly. A row's size may be missing; if present it is once, few, many or a size class.

v_call: TRBV10-3
j_call: TRBJ1-5
clone_size: few
d_call: NA
cdr3_aa: CAISETGLGEPQHF
cdr3_nt: TGTGCCATCAGTGAGACAGGGCTCGGGGAGCCCCAGCATTTT

v_call: TRBV5-1
j_call: TRBJ2-3
clone_size: few
d_call: NA
cdr3_aa: CASSSKQGVNTQYF
cdr3_nt: TGCGCCAGCAGCTCTAAACAGGGCGTGAATACGCAGTATTTT

v_call: TRBV6-2/TRBV6-3
j_call: TRBJ2-5
clone_size: NA
d_call: NA
cdr3_aa: CASSYSSPRGETQYF
cdr3_nt: TGTGCCAGCAGTTACTCGTCCCCCAGAGGGGAGACCCAGTACTTC

v_call: TRBV6-5
j_call: TRBJ2-7
clone_size: few
d_call: TRBD2
cdr3_aa: CASARGRVSYEQYF
cdr3_nt: TGTGCCAGCGCCCGCGGGAGAGTCTCCTACGAGCAGTACTTC

v_call: TRBV20-1
j_call: TRBJ1-2
clone_size: many
d_call: NA
cdr3_aa: CSARPEGYGYTF
cdr3_nt: TGCAGTGCTAGGCCGGAGGGCTATGGCTACACCTTC

v_call: TRBV6-5
j_call: TRBJ1-1
clone_size: NA
d_call: NA
cdr3_aa: CASSYMAGRASAFF
cdr3_nt: TGTGCCAGCAGTTACATGGCAGGGAGGGCGTCAGCTTTCTTT

v_call: TRBV5-6
j_call: TRBJ1-5
clone_size: NA
d_call: NA
cdr3_aa: CASSLRTGWVRNQPQHF
cdr3_nt: TGTGCCAGCAGCTTGCGAACAGGATGGGTACGCAATCAGCCCCAGCATTTT

v_call: TRBV3-1
j_call: TRBJ1-1
clone_size: few
d_call: NA
cdr3_aa: CASSQSQIGAFF
cdr3_nt: TGTGCCAGCAGCCAATCCCAAATTGGTGCTTTCTTT

v_call: TRBV12-3/TRBV12-4
j_call: TRBJ2-7
clone_size: few
d_call: NA
cdr3_aa: CASSLHGSYEQYF
cdr3_nt: TGTGCCAGCAGTTTACACGGCTCCTACGAGCAGTACTTC

v_call: TRBV7-2
j_call: TRBJ2-2
clone_size: NA
d_call: NA
cdr3_aa: CASSARIRELFF
cdr3_nt: TGTGCCAGCAGCGCGAGAATCCGGGAGCTGTTTTTT

v_call: TRBV6-5
j_call: TRBJ2-5
clone_size: few
d_call: TRBD1
cdr3_aa: CASSQTGDGETQYF
cdr3_nt: TGTGCCAGCAGTCAGACAGGGGATGGAGAGACCCAGTACTTC

v_call: TRBV18
j_call: TRBJ1-5
clone_size: many
d_call: TRBD1
cdr3_aa: CASSPADRGNQPQHF
cdr3_nt: TGTGCCAGCTCACCAGCGGACAGGGGCAATCAGCCCCAGCATTTT

v_call: TRBV2
j_call: TRBJ2-3
clone_size: many
d_call: NA
cdr3_aa: CASSDRRGDTQYF
cdr3_nt: TGTGCCAGCAGTGATCGCCGGGGAGACACGCAGTATTTT

v_call: TRBV6-5
j_call: TRBJ1-5
clone_size: NA
d_call: NA
cdr3_aa: CASSSSPNSRPQHF
cdr3_nt: TGTGCCAGCAGTTCCTCCCCCAACAGTCGGCCCCAGCATTTT

v_call: TRBV5-1
j_call: TRBJ2-3
clone_size: NA
d_call: TRBD2
cdr3_aa: CASSRRLAASTDTQYF
cdr3_nt: TGCGCCAGCAGCCGACGACTAGCAGCTAGCACAGATACGCAGTATTTT

v_call: TRBV6-1
j_call: TRBJ2-2
clone_size: NA
d_call: NA
cdr3_aa: CASSTLGYTGELFF
cdr3_nt: TGTGCCAGCAGTACCCTCGGGTACACCGGGGAGCTGTTTTTT

v_call: TRBV7-9
j_call: TRBJ1-4
clone_size: NA
d_call: TRBD1
cdr3_aa: CASSHLKGAVTNEKLFF
cdr3_nt: TGTGCCAGCAGCCACTTGAAGGGGGCGGTAACTAATGAAAAACTGTTTTTT

v_call: TRBV5-1
j_call: TRBJ2-5
clone_size: few
d_call: TRBD2
cdr3_aa: CASSPSTRLAGKETQYF
cdr3_nt: TGCGCCAGCAGCCCATCTACTCGACTAGCGGGAAAAGAGACCCAGTACTTC

v_call: TRBV20-1
j_call: TRBJ1-2
clone_size: many
d_call: TRBD1
cdr3_aa: CSALGQGYISYGYTF
cdr3_nt: TGCAGTGCCTTGGGACAGGGTTATATCTCCTATGGCTACACCTTC

v_call: TRBV5-1
j_call: TRBJ1-2
clone_size: many
d_call: NA
cdr3_aa: CASSELGVGYTF
cdr3_nt: TGCGCCAGCAGTGAGCTCGGCGTCGGCTACACCTTC

v_call: TRBV6-2/TRBV6-3
j_call: TRBJ2-6
clone_size: NA
d_call: NA
cdr3_aa: CASTPSVSGANVLTF
cdr3_nt: TGTGCCAGCACCCCCAGCGTATCTGGGGCCAACGTCCTGACTTTC

v_call: TRBV3-1
j_call: TRBJ1-2
clone_size: NA
d_call: NA
cdr3_aa: CASSQGPPGRGSSYGYTF
cdr3_nt: TGTGCCAGCAGCCAAGGCCCCCCGGGGAGGGGGTCCTCCTATGGCTACACCTTC

v_call: TRBV19
j_call: TRBJ1-2
clone_size: NA
d_call: NA
cdr3_aa: CASSIGGRSLGGYTF
cdr3_nt: TGTGCCAGTAGTATCGGTGGCAGGTCCCTTGGTGGCTACACCTTC

v_call: TRBV3-1
j_call: TRBJ1-1
clone_size: many
d_call: NA
cdr3_aa: CASIGGTEAFF
cdr3_nt: TGTGCCAGCATTGGGGGCACTGAAGCTTTCTTT

v_call: TRBV20-1
j_call: TRBJ2-1
clone_size: many
d_call: NA
cdr3_aa: CSAPLGNSRLNEQFF
cdr3_nt: TGCAGTGCCCCGCTGGGGAATAGCCGGCTCAATGAGCAGTTCTTC

v_call: TRBV29-1
j_call: TRBJ1-2
clone_size: NA
d_call: NA
cdr3_aa: CSVAGGLGYGYTF
cdr3_nt: TGCAGCGTTGCAGGAGGGCTTGGCTATGGCTACACCTTC

v_call: TRBV9
j_call: TRBJ2-3
clone_size: NA
d_call: NA
cdr3_aa: CASSVGNGATDTQYF
cdr3_nt: TGTGCCAGCAGCGTAGGGAACGGGGCCACAGATACGCAGTATTTT

v_call: TRBV5-1
j_call: TRBJ1-1
clone_size: NA
d_call: TRBD1
cdr3_aa: CASSLVAGGFGNTEAFF
cdr3_nt: TGCGCCAGCAGCTTGGTGGCAGGGGGATTCGGGAACACTGAAGCTTTCTTT

v_call: TRBV9
j_call: TRBJ2-3
clone_size: few
d_call: NA
cdr3_aa: CASSVGLDTQYF
cdr3_nt: TGTGCCAGCAGCGTCGGTTTAGATACGCAGTATTTT

v_call: TRBV18
j_call: TRBJ2-5
clone_size: NA
d_call: TRBD2
cdr3_aa: CASSPPLLAGEGETQYF
cdr3_nt: TGTGCCAGCTCACCACCCTTACTAGCGGGAGAAGGAGAGACCCAGTACTTC

v_call: TRBV5-5
j_call: TRBJ2-1
clone_size: many
d_call: NA
cdr3_aa: CASSNSRDSNEQFF
cdr3_nt: TGTGCCAGCAGCAATTCAAGGGATTCCAATGAGCAGTTCTTC

v_call: TRBV2
j_call: TRBJ2-4
clone_size: NA
d_call: NA
cdr3_aa: CASSGLGPGQNIQYF
cdr3_nt: TGTGCCAGCAGTGGTCTTGGGCCGGGCCAAAACATTCAGTACTTC

v_call: TRBV7-6
j_call: TRBJ2-7
clone_size: few
d_call: TRBD2
cdr3_aa: CASSLVTSGSPYEQYF
cdr3_nt: TGTGCCAGCAGCTTAGTGACTAGCGGGAGCCCCTACGAGCAGTACTTC

v_call: TRBV5-1
j_call: TRBJ1-6
clone_size: NA
d_call: NA
cdr3_aa: CASSSTENYNSPLHF
cdr3_nt: TGCGCCAGCAGCTCTACAGAAAACTATAATTCACCCCTCCACTTT

v_call: TRBV5-1
j_call: TRBJ2-1
clone_size: NA
d_call: NA
cdr3_aa: CASSLGLADHNEQFF
cdr3_nt: TGCGCCAGCAGCTTGGGACTCGCGGATCACAATGAGCAGTTCTTC

v_call: TRBV10-3
j_call: TRBJ2-1
clone_size: few
d_call: TRBD1
cdr3_aa: CATGQGIDEQFF
cdr3_nt: TGTGCCACCGGACAGGGGATCGATGAGCAGTTCTTC

v_call: TRBV24-1
j_call: TRBJ2-7
clone_size: few
d_call: TRBD2
cdr3_aa: CATSPSGRSAYEQYF
cdr3_nt: TGTGCCACCAGTCCTAGCGGGAGATCTGCCTACGAGCAGTACTTC

v_call: TRBV6-5
j_call: TRBJ2-7
clone_size: NA
d_call: TRBD2
cdr3_aa: CASSRTKRSGTPYEQYF
cdr3_nt: TGTGCCAGCAGTCGAACGAAGCGAAGCGGGACCCCCTACGAGCAGTACTTC

v_call: TRBV2
j_call: TRBJ2-2
clone_size: few
d_call: NA
cdr3_aa: CASQIGTVNTGELFF
cdr3_nt: TGTGCCAGCCAAATCGGGACGGTGAACACCGGGGAGCTGTTTTTT

v_call: TRBV7-3
j_call: TRBJ2-6
clone_size: few
d_call: NA
cdr3_aa: CASSKTPPGSGANVLTF
cdr3_nt: TGTGCCAGCAGCAAGACGCCCCCGGGGTCTGGGGCCAACGTCCTGACTTTC

v_call: TRBV18
j_call: TRBJ1-5
clone_size: NA
d_call: NA
cdr3_aa: CASSPTLNQPQHF
cdr3_nt: TGTGCCAGCTCACCTACCCTCAATCAGCCCCAGCATTTT

v_call: TRBV6-5
j_call: TRBJ2-7
clone_size: NA
d_call: NA
cdr3_aa: CASTPAQGDDEQYF
cdr3_nt: TGTGCCAGCACCCCCGCCCAAGGGGACGACGAGCAGTACTTC

v_call: TRBV5-5
j_call: TRBJ1-1
clone_size: many
d_call: NA
cdr3_aa: CASSFMEATEAFF
cdr3_nt: TGTGCCAGCAGCTTCATGGAAGCCACTGAAGCTTTCTTT

v_call: TRBV6-6
j_call: TRBJ1-1
clone_size: few
d_call: TRBD1
cdr3_aa: CASRGTANVNTEAFF
cdr3_nt: TGTGCCAGCCGAGGGACAGCTAACGTGAACACTGAAGCTTTCTTT

v_call: TRBV5-1
j_call: TRBJ2-6
clone_size: NA
d_call: NA
cdr3_aa: CASSQKTSGPGTGANVLTF
cdr3_nt: TGCGCCAGCAGCCAGAAAACGTCCGGGCCAGGGACTGGGGCCAACGTCCTGACTTTC

v_call: TRBV5-6
j_call: TRBJ2-7
clone_size: few
d_call: TRBD1
cdr3_aa: CASSSDRGYYEQYF
cdr3_nt: TGTGCCAGCAGCTCCGACAGGGGATACTACGAGCAGTACTTC

v_call: TRBV3-1
j_call: TRBJ1-1
clone_size: few
d_call: TRBD1
cdr3_aa: CASSQVGTGLGAFF
cdr3_nt: TGTGCCAGCAGCCAAGTAGGGACAGGGTTGGGGGCTTTCTTT

v_call: TRBV24-1
j_call: TRBJ2-5
clone_size: few
d_call: NA
cdr3_aa: CATSDLSALETQYF
cdr3_nt: TGTGCCACCAGTGATTTGTCCGCCCTGGAGACCCAGTACTTC

v_call: TRBV20-1
j_call: TRBJ1-2
clone_size: NA
d_call: NA
cdr3_aa: CSASSGSGYTF
cdr3_nt: TGCAGTGCTAGTTCGGGGAGTGGCTACACCTTC

v_call: TRBV4-2
j_call: TRBJ1-2
clone_size: NA
d_call: TRBD1
cdr3_aa: CASSQDPDRASYTF
cdr3_nt: TGTGCCAGCAGCCAAGACCCCGACAGGGCTAGCTACACCTTC

v_call: TRBV12-3/TRBV12-4
j_call: TRBJ1-2
clone_size: NA
d_call: NA
cdr3_aa: CASSLDQGSRYGYTF
cdr3_nt: TGTGCCAGCAGTTTAGACCAGGGGAGTCGGTATGGCTACACCTTC

v_call: TRBV30
j_call: TRBJ2-2
clone_size: NA
d_call: TRBD1
cdr3_aa: CAWSAYRGSDTGELFF
cdr3_nt: TGTGCCTGGAGTGCCTACAGGGGCTCGGACACCGGGGAGCTGTTTTTT

v_call: TRBV12-3/TRBV12-4
j_call: TRBJ2-5
clone_size: few
d_call: NA
cdr3_aa: CASTPGAPVEETQYF
cdr3_nt: TGTGCCAGCACCCCCGGGGCCCCAGTAGAAGAGACCCAGTACTTC